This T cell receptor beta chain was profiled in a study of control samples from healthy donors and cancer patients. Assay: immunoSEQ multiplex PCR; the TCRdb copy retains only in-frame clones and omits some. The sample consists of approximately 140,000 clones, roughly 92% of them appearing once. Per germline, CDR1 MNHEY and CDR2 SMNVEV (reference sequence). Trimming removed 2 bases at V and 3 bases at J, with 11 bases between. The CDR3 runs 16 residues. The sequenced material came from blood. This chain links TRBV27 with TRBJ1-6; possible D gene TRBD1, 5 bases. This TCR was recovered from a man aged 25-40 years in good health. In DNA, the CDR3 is TGTGCCAGCAGTTTAACCGGGACGAGCTATAATTCACCCCTCCACTTT. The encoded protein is CASSLTGTSYNSPLHF.